One and the same sample provided the 20 T cell receptor beta chains below, sequenced in a study of cytotoxic CD8 clonotypes in ibrutinib-treated CLL. Assay: immunoSEQ multiplex PCR; the TCRdb copy retains only in-frame clones and omits some. The table lists around 140,000 clones, approximately 80% of them singletons, with less than 9% in the top ten. This material consisted of PBMCs, taken after 36 months of ibrutinib treatment. The origin of the receptors is a human donor with chronic lymphocytic leukemia.

The gene calls are TRBV18 and TRBJ1-6; no firm D call. V lost 0 bases to trimming and J lost 7 bases, with 7 bases between them. The CDR3 extends over 14 amino acids. The V gene's germline CDR1 is KGHSH and CDR2 LQKENI. The CDR3 loop reads CASSPPVANSPLHF. CDR3 in DNA: TGTGCCAGCTCACCACCGGTGGCGAATTCACCCCTCCACTTT.

J is TRBJ2-1 and V is TRBV5-6, with 7 bases lining up with TRBD1. Germline CDR1 SGHDT, CDR2 YYEEEE. The length of the CDR3 is 16 residues. V was pared by 4 bases and J by 1 base, with 8 bases of the junction left unmatched. The CDR3 region has the DNA TGTGCCAGCAGCATCTCAGGGGGTATTTCCTACAATGAGCAGTTCTTC. Encoded protein: CASSISGGISYNEQFF.

This rearrangement joins TRBV6-5 to TRBJ2-7; D remains ambiguous. V was clipped by 7 bases and J by 6 bases, with 16 bases between them. CDR3 length equals 13 residues. Germline CDR1 and CDR2: MNHEY and SVGAGI. The DNA for the CDR3 is TGTGCCAGCACTACAGTTGGGCTCGGCGAGCAGTACTTC. It yields the protein CASTTVGLGEQYF.

This clone was counted only a few times. The V and J genes are TRBV6-5 and TRBJ1-1; no clear D. This CDR3 comprises 15 residues. Germline V gene lookup returns CDR1 MNHEY and CDR2 SVGAGI. V lost 0 bases and J 4 bases, leaving 12 bases between the germline ends. In DNA, the CDR3 is TGTGCCAGCAGTTACTCGGGCAGTATCGGCACTGAAGCTTTCTTT. Protein sequence: CASSYSGSIGTEAFF.

Here the CDR3 DNA reads TGTGCCAGCAGTGACCGGGACAGGGTAATCCACGAGCAGTACTTC. This encodes CASSDRDRVIHEQYF. V usage is TRBV27 and J usage is TRBJ2-7, with 9 positions matching TRBD1. V lost 5 bases to trimming and J lost 5 bases; unmatched junction nucleotides: 10. Germline CDR1 and CDR2: MNHEY and SMNVEV (reference sequence). The length of the CDR3 is 15 residues.

The table lists this clone with a few counts. This chain connects TRBV5-1 to TRBJ1-3; D is uncertain. Between the trimmed V and J ends, which lost 1 base and 0 bases, there was a span of 11 bases. The CDR3 has 16 residues. CDR1 and CDR2 (germline): SGHRS, YFSETQ. CDR3 sequence reads: CASSLSGPNSGNTIYF. DNA of the CDR3: TGCGCCAGCAGCTTGTCCGGGCCAAACTCTGGAAACACCATATATTTT.

The chain joins TRBV6-5 to TRBJ2-3; D may be TRBD1 or TRBD2 (6 bases each). This CDR3 is 15 amino acids long. Germline loops: CDR1 MNHEY, CDR2 SVGAGI. The ends were cut back, 0 bases at V and 2 bases at J, with 9 bases in the middle. The CDR3 region is CASSYSGGHTDTQYF. CDR3 DNA: TGTGCCAGCAGTTACTCGGGGGGCCACACAGATACGCAGTATTTT.

The chain combines TRBV10-1 with TRBJ2-2, with D possibly TRBD1 on 6 matching bases. Germline V gives CDR1 WNHNN, CDR2 SYGVQD (reference sequence). The germline V and J ends were trimmed by 6 bases and 3 bases, with 11 bases remaining between them. CDR3 size: 14 residues. The CDR3 DNA reads as TGCGCCAGCAGCCGAACAGGGTACACCGGGGAGCTGTTTTTT. As protein: CASSRTGYTGELFF.

The chain uses TRBV18 and TRBJ1-1; D is perhaps TRBD1 (5 bases). The CDR3 covers 16 residues. Between the trimmed V and J ends, which lost 5 bases and 1 base, there was a span of 17 bases. The germline V gene has CDR1 KGHSH and CDR2 LQKENI. Written as DNA, the CDR3 is TGTGCCAGCTCAATTCGGGACCTCCTGGGGAACACTGAAGCTTTCTTT. This translates into CASSIRDLLGNTEAFF.

This clone has only one observation. V usage is TRBV5-4 and J usage is TRBJ2-7; D may be TRBD2 (6 bases). Germline V lookup: CDR1 SGHNT, CDR2 YYREEE (reference sequence). V lost 3 bases, J lost 2 bases, and 15 bases lay in between. CDR3 length equals 15 residues. The CDR3 sequence: CASSSPSEPTYEQYF. Here the CDR3 DNA reads TGTGCCAGCAGCTCCCCTAGCGAACCCACCTACGAGCAGTACTTC.

The gene calls are TRBV28 and TRBJ2-3, with 8 positions matching TRBD1. V trimming: 2 bases; J trimming: 2 bases; junction bases outside the gene matches: 6. In germline, CDR1 is MDHEN, CDR2 SYDVKM. The CDR3 is made up of 16 amino acids. Here the CDR3 DNA reads TGTGCCAGCAGTTTAGCAGGACAGGGTATCACAGATACGCAGTATTTT. Translation: CASSLAGQGITDTQYF.

J is TRBJ2-1 and V is TRBV11-2; 7 bases match TRBD1. Germline lookup yields CDR1 SGHAT and CDR2 FQNNGV. The CDR3 runs 17 residues. The trim removed 0 bases at V and 3 bases at J, leaving 8 bases unmatched. The CDR3, as DNA: TGTGCCAGCAGCTTAGATTATGAGCAGGGGGACTACAATGAGCAGTTCTTC. It codes for CASSLDYEQGDYNEQFF.

This chain connects TRBV9 to TRBJ2-1; tentatively, D is TRBD2 (6 bases). The germline V gene has CDR1 SGDLS and CDR2 YYNGEE. This CDR3 has 14 amino acids. V was shortened by 6 bases and J by 2 bases, with 12 bases between the two germline ends. The CDR3 spells CASKAGLTYNEQFF. DNA of the CDR3: TGTGCCAGCAAGGCGGGACTGACCTACAATGAGCAGTTCTTC.

The chain couples TRBV11-3 to TRBJ2-5; no clear D. The CDR3 is made up of 11 amino acids. The germline V gene has CDR1 SGHNT and CDR2 YENEEA. Trimming stripped 6 bases from V and 6 bases from J, with 8 bases between. CDR3 sequence: CASRFEKTQYF. The CDR3 bases are TGTGCCAGCAGATTCGAGAAGACCCAGTACTTC.

This sequence joins TRBV18 and TRBJ2-5; D remains ambiguous. Germline CDR1 KGHSH, CDR2 LQKENI. The CDR3 consists of 11 residues. Trimming removed 3 bases from V and 3 bases from J, with 2 bases in between. CDR3 nucleotides: TGTGCCAGCTCACCGAAAGAGACCCAGTACTTC. This sequence encodes CASSPKETQYF. Together with reference TRBV18 and TRBJ2-5, the CDR3 gives the full variable domain: NAGVMQNPRHLVRRRGQEARLRCSPMKGHSHVYWYRQLPEEGLKFMVYLQKENIIDESGMPKERFSAEFPKEGPSILRIQQVVRGDSAAYFCASSPKETQYFGPGTRLLVL.

This chain uses TRBV30 with TRBJ1-1; no clear D gene. Trimming removed 0 bases at V and 0 bases at J, with 5 bases between. Per the germline V gene, CDR1 is GTSNPN and CDR2 is SVGIG (reference sequence). There are 13 residues in the CDR3. The CDR3 DNA reads TGTGCCTGGAGTGTAAAAGTGAACACTGAAGCTTTCTTT. It encodes CAWSVKVNTEAFF. The full variable domain, in which reference TRBV30 and TRBJ1-1 provide the parts outside the CDR3, is SQTIHQWPATLVQPVGSPLSLECTVEGTSNPNLYWYRQAAGRGLQLLFYSVGIGQISSEVPQNLSASRPQDRQFILSSKKLLLSDSGFYLCAWSVKVNTEAFFGQGTRLTVV.

This chain links TRBV19 with TRBJ1-5; D possibly corresponds to TRBD1 (5 bases). Trimming took off 6 bases at V and 6 bases at J, with 12 bases between the two ends. CDR3 length: 13 amino acids. Germline V gives CDR1 LNHDA, CDR2 SQIVND (reference sequence). The CDR3 nucleotides read TGTGCCAGTAGCGACTACAGGAGTCAGCCCCAGCATTTT. Its protein product is CASSDYRSQPQHF.

The V call is TRBV5-1, the J call TRBJ1-1; D is uncertain. Between the trimmed V and J ends, which lost 3 bases and 1 base, there was a span of 16 bases. Per the germline V gene, CDR1 is SGHRS and CDR2 is YFSETQ. The CDR3 consists of 16 residues. The CDR3 sequence: CASSSRAIRENTEAFF. CDR3 nucleotide sequence: TGCGCCAGCAGCTCCCGCGCGATTAGGGAGAACACTGAAGCTTTCTTT. The variable domain in full, with the rest retrieved from reference TRBV5-1 and TRBJ1-1, is KAGVTQTPRYLIKTRGQQVTLSCSPISGHRSVSWYQQTPGQGLQFLFEYFSETQRNKGNFPGRFSGRQFSNSRSEMNVSTLELGDSALYLCASSSRAIRENTEAFFGQGTRLTVV.

The chain uses TRBV9 and TRBJ2-7; 10 nucleotides align to TRBD2. CDR1 and CDR2 from the germline V gene are SGDLS and YYNGEE. This CDR3 is built from 13 residues. Trimming removed 3 bases from V and 4 bases from J; junction bases left unmatched: 1. CDR3 sequence reads: CASSGSGRYEQYF. As DNA, the CDR3 is TGTGCCAGCAGCGGTAGCGGGAGGTACGAGCAGTACTTC.

The rearrangement uses TRBV7-2 and TRBJ1-3, with 7 bases identical to TRBD1. After removal of 1 base from V and 4 bases from J, the junction contained 7 bases not matched to a gene. The CDR3 is made up of 16 amino acids. Germline assignment: CDR1 SGHTA and CDR2 FQGNSA. CDR3 loop: CASSLERQGVGNTIYF. CDR3 DNA: TGTGCCAGCAGCTTAGAACGCCAGGGGGTCGGAAACACCATATATTTT.